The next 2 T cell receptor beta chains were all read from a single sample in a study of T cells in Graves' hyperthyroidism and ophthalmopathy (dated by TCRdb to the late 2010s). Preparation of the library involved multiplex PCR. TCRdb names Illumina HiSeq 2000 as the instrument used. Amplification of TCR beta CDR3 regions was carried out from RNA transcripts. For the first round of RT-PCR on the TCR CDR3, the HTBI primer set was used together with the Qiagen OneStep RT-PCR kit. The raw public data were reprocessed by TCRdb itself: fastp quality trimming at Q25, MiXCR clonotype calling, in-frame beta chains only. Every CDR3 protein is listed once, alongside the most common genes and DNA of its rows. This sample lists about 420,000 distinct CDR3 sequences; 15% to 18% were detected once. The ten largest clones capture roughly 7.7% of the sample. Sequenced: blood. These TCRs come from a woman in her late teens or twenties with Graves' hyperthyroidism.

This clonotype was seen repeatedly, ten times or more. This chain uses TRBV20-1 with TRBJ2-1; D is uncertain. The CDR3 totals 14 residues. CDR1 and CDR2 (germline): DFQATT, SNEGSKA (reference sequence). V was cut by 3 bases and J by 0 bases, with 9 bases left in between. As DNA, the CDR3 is TGCAGTGCTAGGCGAGGCTTCTCCTACAATGAGCAGTTCTTC. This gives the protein CSARRGFSYNEQFF.

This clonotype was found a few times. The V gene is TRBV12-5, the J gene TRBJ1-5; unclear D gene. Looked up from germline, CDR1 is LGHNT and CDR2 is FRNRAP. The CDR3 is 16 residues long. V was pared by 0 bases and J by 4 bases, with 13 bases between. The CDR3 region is CASGLVLGPPNQPQHF. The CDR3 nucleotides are TGTGCTAGTGGTTTGGTACTAGGGCCCCCTAATCAGCCCCAGCATTTT.